This T cell receptor beta chain is drawn from a study of shared T cell receptors in the human thymus. The CDR3 has 15 amino acids. V dropped 4 bases and J dropped 6 bases, with 13 bases sitting between them. Germline CDR1 and CDR2: LNHNV and YYDKDF (reference sequence). The method was immunoSEQ multiplex PCR; TCRdb's version includes in-frame clones alone and lacks a portion of them. The data contain 600,000 to 900,000 clones, 75% to 90% of them seen just once; the ten biggest clones take up around 0.0094%. As to this clone: The sample has other DNA sequences that encode this CDR3 too.

The same sample was also studied in work on human thymus T cells. As that report states: Having surgery to correct congenital heart defects, healthy Finnish infants acted as the donors. Thymic samples were excised during corrective heart operations. Seemingly biased V and J gene usage marked thymic and blood repertoires. In unrelated individuals, thymic repertoires overlapped highly, according to related research.

This rearrangement joins TRBV15 to TRBJ1-6; D is possibly TRBD1 (5 bases). Sequencing input: thymocytes. The clonotype comes from a girl less than two years old with a congenital heart defect. CDR3 amino acids: CATSIAGPGNSPLHF. The CDR3 DNA sequence: TGTGCCACCAGCATTGCGGGACCGGGTAATTCACCCCTCCACTTT.